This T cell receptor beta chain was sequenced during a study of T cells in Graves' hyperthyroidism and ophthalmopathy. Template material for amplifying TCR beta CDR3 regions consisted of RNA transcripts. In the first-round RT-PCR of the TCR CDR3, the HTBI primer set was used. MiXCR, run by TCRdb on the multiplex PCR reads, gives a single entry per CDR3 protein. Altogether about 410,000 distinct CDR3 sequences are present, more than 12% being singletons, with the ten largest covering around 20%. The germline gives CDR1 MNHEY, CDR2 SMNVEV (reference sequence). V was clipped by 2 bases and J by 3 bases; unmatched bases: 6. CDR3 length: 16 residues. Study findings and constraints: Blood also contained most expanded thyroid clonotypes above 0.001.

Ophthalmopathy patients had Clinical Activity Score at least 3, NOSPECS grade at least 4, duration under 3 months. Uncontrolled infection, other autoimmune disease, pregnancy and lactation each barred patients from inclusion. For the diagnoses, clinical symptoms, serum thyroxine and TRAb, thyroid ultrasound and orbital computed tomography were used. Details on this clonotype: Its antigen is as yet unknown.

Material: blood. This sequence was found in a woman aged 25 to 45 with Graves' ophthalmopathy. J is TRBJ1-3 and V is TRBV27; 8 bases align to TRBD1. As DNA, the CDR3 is TGTGCCAGCAGTTTAGCTCAGGGGGCGGTTGGAAACACCATATATTTT. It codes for CASSLAQGAVGNTIYF.